These 30 T cell receptor beta chains were sequenced from one sample in a study of blood T cell repertoires in COVID-19. Libraries were prepared by immunoSEQ multiplex PCR; TCRdb keeps only in-frame clonotypes and omits some of them. The table has approximately 260,000 clones, 70% to 90% seen once; the top ten hold 2% to 2.5%. Sequencing input: peripheral blood. All receptors derive from a woman in her forties who had recovered from COVID-19.

This chain joins TRBV4-1 and TRBJ2-2, with D unclear. Trimming took off 0 bases at V and 6 bases at J, with 11 bases between the two ends. Looked up from germline, CDR1 is MGHRA and CDR2 is YSYEKL. This CDR3 is built from 15 residues. The CDR3: CASSQEVSGSGELFF. DNA for the CDR3: TGCGCCAGCAGCCAAGAGGTTTCGGGTTCCGGGGAGCTGTTTTTT.

The chain combines TRBV18 with TRBJ2-2; 9 nucleotides align to TRBD1. Trimming at V came to 2 bases and at J to 5 bases, leaving 12 bases not matched to a gene. From germline, CDR1 is KGHSH and CDR2 LQKENI. The CDR3 sequence is 18 residues long. For the CDR3, the DNA is TGTGCCAGCTCACCAATCGTTTTACGGACAGGGGATACCGGGGAGCTGTTTTTT. Protein product: CASSPIVLRTGDTGELFF.

The V gene is TRBV6-5, the J gene TRBJ1-5; TRBD1 matches at 7 bases. The CDR3 sequence is 14 residues long. From germline, CDR1 is MNHEY and CDR2 SVGAGI. The ends lost 5 bases at V and 3 bases at J; junction bases unmatched: 4. The CDR3 sequence: CASSRDRTNQPQHF. The CDR3 DNA reads TGTGCCAGCAGTCGGGACAGAACCAATCAGCCCCAGCATTTT.

V gene TRBV7-2 combines with J gene TRBJ1-5; 9 bases match TRBD1. From germline, CDR1 is SGHTA and CDR2 FQGNSA. V dropped 3 bases and J dropped 6; count of bases not matched to a gene: 6. There are 15 residues in the CDR3. Here the CDR3 reads CASSFDRGRSQPQHF. Here the CDR3 DNA reads TGTGCCAGCAGCTTCGACAGGGGGAGAAGTCAGCCCCAGCATTTT.

The chain combines TRBV29-1 with TRBJ1-4, with TRBD1 matching 10 bases. The CDR3 is 14 residues long. Trimming cost V 7 bases and J 5 bases; bases outside gene matches: 7. Germline V gene data show CDR1 as SQVTM and CDR2 as ANQGSEA. The CDR3 region is CSGGTGAPNEKLFF. The CDR3 DNA follows: TGCAGCGGGGGGACAGGGGCACCCAATGAAAAACTGTTTTTT. Full variable domain (outside the CDR3, taken from reference TRBV29-1 and TRBJ1-4): SAVISQKPSRDICQRGTSLTIQCQVDSQVTMMFWYRQQPGQSLTLIATANQGSEATYESGFVIDKFPISRPNLTFSTLTVSNMSPEDSSIYLCSGGTGAPNEKLFFGSGTQLSVL.

The chain employs TRBV19 and TRBJ1-2; no clear D gene. The CDR3 totals 13 residues. The germline V and J ends were trimmed by 3 bases and 4 bases, with 9 bases remaining between them. Germline V gives CDR1 LNHDA, CDR2 SQIVND (reference sequence). CDR3 region: CASSMGSFYGYTF. The DNA for the CDR3 is TGTGCCAGTAGTATGGGCAGCTTCTATGGCTACACCTTC.

The chain employs TRBV7-2 and TRBJ2-1, with D maybe TRBD1 (6 bases). The CDR3 consists of 15 residues. The V gene lost 1 base and the J gene lost 8 bases, with 15 bases spanning the gap. From germline, CDR1 is SGHTA and CDR2 FQGNSA. The CDR3 DNA sequence: TGTGCCAGCAGCTTAGACAGAGACTACAGGGATGAGCAGTTCTTC. Residues: CASSLDRDYRDEQFF.

The CDR3 DNA reads as TGTGCCAGCAGTTTCCCGAACCGGGGGAGTCAAGAGACCCAGTACTTC. Protein: CASSFPNRGSQETQYF. V gene TRBV28 combines with J gene TRBJ2-5, with a tentative D call TRBD2 (6 bases). Germline V gene data show CDR1 as MDHEN and CDR2 as SYDVKM. Trimming stripped 3 bases from V and 2 bases from J, with 16 bases between. The CDR3 sequence is 16 residues long.

The chain couples TRBV3-1 (or the pseudogene TRBV3-2) to TRBJ1-2; TRBD1 aligns across 9 bases. V was clipped by 4 bases and J by 4 bases; unmatched bases: 7. The CDR3 has 15 amino acids. Looked up from germline, CDR1 is LGHDT and CDR2 is YNNKEL (reference sequence). This CDR3 is CASSRRDRDSYGYTF. The DNA for the CDR3 is TGTGCCAGCAGCCGCCGGGACAGGGACTCCTATGGCTACACCTTC.

This clone was counted between two and nine times. The genes are TRBV30 and TRBJ2-1, with a tentative D call TRBD1 (5 bases). The CDR3 contains 15 residues. The V gene lost 3 bases and the J gene lost 0 bases, with 12 bases spanning the gap. Looked up from germline, CDR1 is GTSNPN and CDR2 is SVGIG (reference sequence). CDR3 DNA: TGTGCCTGGAGCCAAGGGGCGGTCTCCTACAATGAGCAGTTCTTC. Translated: CAWSQGAVSYNEQFF.

The chain is built from TRBV6-5 and TRBJ1-2; no definite D call. Trimming took 6 bases from V and 8 from J, leaving 19 bases between them. Germline loops: CDR1 MNHEY, CDR2 SVGAGI. This CDR3 is built from 14 residues. Written as DNA, the CDR3 is TGTGCCAGCAGCTTACAAAAGAATCCCTCGGGCTACACCTTC. Residues: CASSLQKNPSGYTF.

The chain uses TRBV30 and TRBJ2-2; maybe TRBD1 (6 bases). The CDR3 loop spans 15 amino acids. Germline assignment: CDR1 GTSNPN and CDR2 SVGIG (reference sequence). The ends were cut back, 4 bases at V and 1 base at J, with 13 bases in the middle. CDR3 bases: TGTGCCTGGATTCCCAGGGGCGGGAACACCGGGGAGCTGTTTTTT. It is translated as CAWIPRGGNTGELFF. Full variable domain (rest looked up from reference TRBV30 and TRBJ2-2): SQTIHQWPATLVQPVGSPLSLECTVEGTSNPNLYWYRQAAGRGLQLLFYSVGIGQISSEVPQNLSASRPQDRQFILSSKKLLLSDSGFYLCAWIPRGGNTGELFFGEGSRLTVL.

The rearrangement uses TRBV7-9 and TRBJ2-2, with D uncertain. Germline CDR1 is SEHNR and CDR2 is FQNEAQ (reference sequence). This CDR3 region has 16 residues. With 0 bases removed from V and 1 base from J, the gap between germline ends came to 9 bases. CDR3 region: CASSLASPLNTGELFF. The CDR3 region has the DNA TGTGCCAGCAGCTTAGCGAGTCCATTGAACACCGGGGAGCTGTTTTTT.

The chain combines TRBV5-4 with TRBJ2-3; 7 bases are shared with TRBD2. This CDR3 spans 14 amino acids. V lost 0 bases to trimming and J lost 6 bases; unmatched junction nucleotides: 4. Per germline, CDR1 SGHNT and CDR2 YYREEE (reference sequence). In DNA form, the CDR3 reads TGTGCCAGCAGCTTGGGGCGGGGAGGGGATACGCAGTATTTT. The encoded protein is CASSLGRGGDTQYF.

As DNA, the CDR3 is TGCGCCAGCAGCCGCGGTGGGGCGGTTGAAGCTTTCTTT. Translating it yields CASSRGGAVEAFF. The chain has TRBV4-3 and TRBJ1-1; TRBD1 is a possible D gene (5 bases). This CDR3 comprises 13 residues. The V end lost 4 bases, the J end lost 7 bases, and 13 bases lay between the germline ends. Germline loops: CDR1 LGHNA, CDR2 YSLEER.

The chain employs TRBV3-1 (or the pseudogene TRBV3-2) and TRBJ2-5, with 8 bases fitting TRBD2. Germline CDR1 reads LGHDT; CDR2 reads YNNKEL (reference sequence). Trimming took 4 bases from V and 2 from J; bases not matched to a gene: 9. This CDR3 comprises 16 residues. CDR3: CASSLRGAKKQETQYF. The CDR3 DNA follows: TGTGCCAGCAGCCTGCGGGGGGCTAAGAAGCAAGAGACCCAGTACTTC.

The CDR3 loop reads CATAGTVRDTQYF. In DNA form, the CDR3 reads TGTGCCACCGCCGGGACAGTGCGGGATACGCAGTATTTT. J is TRBJ2-3 and V is TRBV24-1; 7 nucleotides agree with TRBD1. This CDR3 region has 13 residues. J gave up 6 bases and V 9 bases, and 8 bases lay outside the gene matches. Looked up from germline, CDR1 is KGHDR and CDR2 is SFDVKD.

J is TRBJ2-5 and V is TRBV14; weak D call: TRBD1 (6 bases). The CDR3 has 16 amino acids. V was shortened by 4 bases and J by 9 bases, with 24 bases between the two germline ends. Per germline, CDR1 SGHDN and CDR2 FVKESK. DNA for the CDR3: TGTGCCAGCAGCCTCGGACCCGGGACAAACATCCGAGCCCAGTACTTC. Its translation is CASSLGPGTNIRAQYF. Full variable domain (outside the CDR3, taken from reference TRBV14 and TRBJ2-5): EAGVTQFPSHSVIEKGQTVTLRCDPISGHDNLYWYRRVMGKEIKFLLHFVKESKQDESGMPNNRFLAERTGGTYSTLKVQPAELEDSGVYFCASSLGPGTNIRAQYFGPGTRLLVL.

The chain couples TRBV5-1 to TRBJ2-1; unclear D gene. Per the germline V gene, CDR1 is SGHRS and CDR2 is YFSETQ. The CDR3 totals 15 residues. Trimming cost V 2 bases and J 0 bases, with 9 bases left between them. The CDR3 loop is CASSFQQSSYNEQFF. CDR3 in DNA: TGCGCCAGCAGCTTCCAACAGTCCTCCTACAATGAGCAGTTCTTC.

The chain has TRBV18 and TRBJ2-3, with D possibly being TRBD1 (5 bases). Looked up from germline, CDR1 is KGHSH and CDR2 is LQKENI. V shed 1 base and J shed 0 bases, with 11 bases lying between them. This CDR3 contains 16 residues. CDR3 bases: TGTGCCAGCTCACCACAAAGGACAACTAGCACAGATACGCAGTATTTT. Translating it yields CASSPQRTTSTDTQYF.

This clone was found many times. The chain uses TRBV9 and TRBJ2-2, with 7 bases aligning to TRBD1. The CDR3 length is 15 residues. CDR1 is SGDLS, CDR2 YYNGEE, per germline. Losses at the gene ends were 3 bases for V and 6 bases for J; bases not matched to a gene: 8. The CDR3 DNA reads TGTGCCAGCAGCGCCCGACAGGGTCAAGCCGGGGAGCTGTTTTTT. It specifies CASSARQGQAGELFF. The full variable domain, completed using reference TRBV9 and TRBJ2-2, is DSGVTQTPKHLITATGQRVTLRCSPRSGDLSVYWYQQSLDQGLQFLIQYYNGEERAKGNILERFSAQQFPDLHSELNLSSLELGDSALYFCASSARQGQAGELFFGEGSRLTVL.

J is TRBJ1-1 and V is TRBV5-1, with D tentatively TRBD1 (5 bases). V was trimmed by 0 bases and J by 1 base, leaving 7 bases between them. Looked up from germline, CDR1 is SGHRS and CDR2 is YFSETQ. The CDR3 is 14 residues long. CDR3: CASSLDRKNTEAFF. The CDR3 nucleotides are TGCGCCAGCAGCTTGGACAGGAAGAACACTGAAGCTTTCTTT.

The chain couples TRBV28 to TRBJ2-3; 7 nucleotides agree with TRBD2. The CDR3 consists of 14 residues. Per germline, CDR1 MDHEN and CDR2 SYDVKM. Trimming removed 8 bases from V and 0 bases from J; junction bases left unmatched: 5. The CDR3 DNA is TGTGCCAGCGGGGGGGGGATGAGCACAGATACGCAGTATTTT. Its protein is CASGGGMSTDTQYF.

V usage is TRBV6-5 and J usage is TRBJ1-5, with D possibly being TRBD1 (6 bases). Germline CDR1 reads MNHEY; CDR2 reads SVGAGI. V was trimmed by 6 bases and J by 0 bases, leaving 12 bases between them. CDR3 length: 15 residues. The CDR3 nucleotides are TGTGCCAGCAGCAGACAGGCTGATAGCAATCAGCCCCAGCATTTT. Translating gives CASSRQADSNQPQHF.

The chain uses TRBV28 and TRBJ2-5; 10 nucleotides align to TRBD1. The CDR3 has 15 amino acids. Unmatched junction bases numbered 6, after V lost 3 bases and J lost 5 bases. Germline CDR1 reads MDHEN; CDR2 reads SYDVKM. CDR3 residues: CASSLRTGGPETQYF. DNA for the CDR3: TGTGCCAGCAGTTTGAGGACAGGGGGGCCGGAGACCCAGTACTTC. Using reference TRBV28 and TRBJ2-5 for the parts outside the CDR3, the full variable domain is DVKVTQSSRYLVKRTGEKVFLECVQDMDHENMFWYRQDPGLGLRLIYFSYDVKMKEKGDIPEGYSVSREKKERFSLILESASTNQTSMYLCASSLRTGGPETQYFGPGTRLLVL.

This clone was recorded only once. The chain couples TRBV6-5 to TRBJ1-2; 7 positions match TRBD1. Germline V gives CDR1 MNHEY, CDR2 SVGAGI. The CDR3 has 14 amino acids. The ends lost 5 bases at V and 0 bases at J; junction bases unmatched: 3. CDR3 loop: CASSRDSANYGYTF. CDR3 DNA: TGTGCCAGCAGTCGGGACAGCGCTAACTATGGCTACACCTTC.

The chain has TRBV24-1 and TRBJ1-5; D unclear. Trimming took off 4 bases at V and 4 bases at J, with 4 bases between the two ends. Germline V CDR1 and CDR2: KGHDR, SFDVKD. The CDR3 covers 12 residues. The CDR3 here is CATSDPNQPQHF. The CDR3 DNA is TGTGCCACCAGTGACCCTAATCAGCCCCAGCATTTT.

V is TRBV30 and J is TRBJ1-5, with 8 bases matching TRBD1. The CDR3 is made up of 16 amino acids. Germline-derived CDR1 and CDR2 are GTSNPN and SVGIG (reference sequence). With V trimmed by 2 bases and J by 3 bases, 9 bases remained unmatched. CDR3 DNA: TGTGCCTGGAGTCCGACAGGGGCTCGTGTCAATCAGCCCCAGCATTTT. Translating it yields CAWSPTGARVNQPQHF.

This clone is a singleton in its sample. This rearrangement joins TRBV19 to TRBJ2-2, with a possible D match to TRBD1 (6 bases). This CDR3 is built from 16 residues. Germline loops: CDR1 LNHDA, CDR2 SQIVND (reference sequence). V lost 7 bases and J 2 bases, leaving 17 bases between the germline ends. The CDR3 DNA is TGTGCCAGTAAAAGGACTGGGGGACACAACACCGGGGAGCTGTTTTTT. This gives the protein CASKRTGGHNTGELFF.

The chain is built from TRBV7-2 and TRBJ1-5; 8 nucleotides align to TRBD1. V dropped 5 bases and J dropped 4; count of bases not matched to a gene: 1. The CDR3 length is 13 residues. The germline V gene has CDR1 SGHTA and CDR2 FQGNSA. The CDR3 nucleotides are TGTGCCAGCAGCCGACAGGGGAATCAGCCCCAGCATTTT. It codes for CASSRQGNQPQHF.